This TCR beta chain was retrieved from a study of cytomegalovirus exposure and HLA in healthy donors. As for the study in general: The same platform was used for the 120 validation repertoires and the approximately 700 first-cohort repertoires, a later analysis reported. Broader study findings: Most observed TCR sequences were rare, whereas some public TCRs were detected in many donors. In vitro experiments confirmed that three CMV-associated chains were specific for CMV antigens.

Some clones are missing from TCRdb's copy, which holds only in-frame ones; the method was immunoSEQ multiplex PCR. The table lists tens of thousands of clones, 95% to 98% of them singletons. The CDR3 is made up of 13 amino acids. Trimming left V 2 bases short and J 10 bases short, with 13 bases between. Germline values: CDR1 SGHNT, CDR2 YYREEE (reference sequence). Concerning this clone: Its specificity is not known.

The validation cohort, a group of over a hundred subjects, included the donors and was separate from the approximately 660-subject first cohort. Sequenced material: PBMCs. This sequence joins TRBV5-4 and TRBJ1-5; D is perhaps TRBD1 (5 bases). The source of this sequence is a man aged 18 to 29 in good health and CMV-seronegative. The CDR3 coding sequence is TGTGCCAGCAGCTTATGGGGGGAAATACCCCAGCATTTT. Its protein product is CASSLWGEIPQHF.